This T cell receptor (beta chain) derives from a study of blood T cell repertoires in COVID-19. The wider study: The analysed material was cDNA or gDNA that came from T cells, B-cell-depleted T cells, or PBMCs.

Adults between roughly 18 and 90 years of age took part from under 25 US areas. Trimming took 4 bases from V and 1 from J; bases not matched to a gene: 4. This CDR3 is 16 amino acids long. Germline-derived CDR1 and CDR2 are KGHDR and SFDVKD. Clones were sequenced by immunoSEQ multiplex PCR, and TCRdb holds only the in-frame ones, with some missing. Of roughly 400,000 clones in the sample, around nine tenths were seen once. The V and J genes are TRBV24-1 and TRBJ2-5; 11 bases line up with TRBD1. Sequencing input: PBMCs or T cells enriched from blood (not recorded which). This sequence was found in a woman under 30 who had been exposed to COVID-19. In DNA, the CDR3 is TGTGCCACCAGTGAGGGACAGGGGGTGATCCAAGAGACCCAGTACTTC. It specifies CATSEGQGVIQETQYF.